This entry describes one T cell receptor (beta chain). Antigen unknown. From blood CD8+ and CD4+ T cells, the TCR beta chain was sequenced. TEMRA cells underwent FACS enrichment and CD8+ and CD4+ T cells underwent negative isolation. This CDR3 spans 15 amino acids. From germline, CDR1 is SNHLY and CDR2 FYNNEI. Trimming took off 8 bases at V and 0 bases at J, with 17 bases between the two ends. This record belongs to a study of CD8 T cells in Susac syndrome. Study results and limitations: TCR sequencing and HLA analysis covered a relatively small number of individuals.

Random-hexamer reverse transcription was applied to roughly 0.5 to 1 ug RNA. Amplification of TCR beta CDR3 by immunoSEQ multiplex PCR spanned 54 Vbeta and 13 Jbeta. MiXCR, run by TCRdb on the immunoSEQ multiplex PCR reads, gives a single entry per CDR3 protein. This table has about 400,000 distinct CDR3 sequences, roughly 85% appearing once. This receptor was taken from a human donor with multiple sclerosis. V gene TRBV2 combines with J gene TRBJ2-7, with D perhaps matching TRBD2 (5 bases). The sequenced sample was CD8+ T cells from PBMCs. The CDR3 reads CASQPGNPLSYEQYF. CDR3 DNA sequence: TGTGCCAGCCAACCGGGGAACCCGCTCTCCTACGAGCAGTACTTC.